This T cell receptor (beta chain) comes out of a study of blood T cell repertoires in COVID-19. Study as a whole: Sites in the United States, Italy and Spain provided acute and convalescent COVID-19 samples. PBMCs, B-cell-depleted T cells, or T cells were the source of the cDNA or gDNA that made up the material.

Authors' methods: Amplification with reference gene primers provided the estimates of nucleated cell counts. Clones were read by immunoSEQ multiplex PCR, and TCRdb kept only the in-frame ones, dropping some. That table supplies the V and J calls and clone size; D and trimming were determined from the DNA. The repertoire holds about 68,000 clones, with 75% to 90% as singletons. This CDR3 spans 14 amino acids. The germline CDR1 and CDR2 sequences are SNHLY and FYNNEI. V dropped 10 bases and J dropped 0 bases, with 10 bases sitting between them. The rearrangement uses TRBV2 and TRBJ2-6; D gene ambiguous. Material: peripheral blood. This receptor was taken from a man aged 30 to 45 with acute or convalescent COVID-19. The CDR3 here is CATSMASGANVLTF. CDR3 DNA: TGTGCCACTTCAATGGCCTCTGGGGCCAACGTCCTGACTTTC.